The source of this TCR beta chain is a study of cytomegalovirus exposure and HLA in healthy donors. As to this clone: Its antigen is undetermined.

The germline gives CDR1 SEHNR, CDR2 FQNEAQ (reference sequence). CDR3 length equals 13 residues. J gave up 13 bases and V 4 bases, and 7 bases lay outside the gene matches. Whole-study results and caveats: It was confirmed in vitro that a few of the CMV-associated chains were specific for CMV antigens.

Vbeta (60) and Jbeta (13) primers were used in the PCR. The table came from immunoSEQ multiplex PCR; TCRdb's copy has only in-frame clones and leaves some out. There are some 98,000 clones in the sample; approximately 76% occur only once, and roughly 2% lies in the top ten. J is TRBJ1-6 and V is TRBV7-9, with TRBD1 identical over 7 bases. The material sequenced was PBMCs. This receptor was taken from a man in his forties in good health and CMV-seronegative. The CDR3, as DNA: TGTGCCAGCAGCTCCGGACAGGACCGGCCCCTCCACTTT. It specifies CASSSGQDRPLHF. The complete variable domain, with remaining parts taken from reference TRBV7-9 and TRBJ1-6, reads DTGVSQNPRHKITKRGQNVTFRCDPISEHNRLYWYRQTLGQGPEFLTYFQNEAQLEKSRLLSDRFSAERPKGSFSTLEIQRTEQGDSAMYLCASSSGQDRPLHFGNGTRLTVT.